The clone carrying this TCR beta chain showed up just a few times. Its antigen is undetermined. The data are from a study of cytomegalovirus exposure and HLA in healthy donors. Trimming at V came to 0 bases and at J to 2 bases, leaving 5 bases not matched to a gene. The CDR3 is 16 residues long. Germline CDR1 is SGHRS and CDR2 is YFSETQ. Both 60 Vbeta primers and 13 Jbeta primers went into the PCR. Profiled with immunoSEQ multiplex PCR; TCRdb holds only in-frame clones, not every one. In the table there are 99,000 or so clones, over 60% of which are singletons. Study-wide results and caveats: Reports indicated that the classifier achieved high specificity and sensitivity in diagnosing cytomegalovirus status.

Sequenced input: PBMCs. The chain links TRBV5-1 to TRBJ2-7; 10 bases line up with TRBD2. The clonotype was recovered from a woman younger than 35 in good health and CMV-seropositive. CDR3 nucleotides: TGCGCCAGCAGCTTGGTGGCCCTAGCGGGGGCCTACGAGCAGTACTTC. Its protein is CASSLVALAGAYEQYF.